These 9 T cell receptor beta chains were all obtained from the same sample, sequenced in a study of molecular identifiers for immune sequencing clone quantification. One entry per CDR3 protein results from TCRdb running MiXCR on the PCR reads. The sample lists hundreds of thousands of distinct CDR3 sequences; about 25% were seen once. The material sequenced was naive CD8+ T cells from blood, with Jurkat cell RNA spiked in. The subset here: FACS-sorted CD8+CD4-CCR7+CD45RA+ naive T cells. The receptors come from a human donor in good health. Some libraries in this study had Jurkat cell RNA spiked in.

The table lists this clonotype with many counts. V and J are TRBV7-3 and TRBJ2-3, with 9 bases aligning to TRBD1. This CDR3 has 17 residues. J lost 5 bases, V lost 4 bases, and 13 bases had no gene match. From germline, CDR1 is SGHTA and CDR2 FQGTGA. The CDR3 sequence is CASSSATGGIEGDTQYF. CDR3 bases: TGTGCCAGCAGCTCCGCGACAGGGGGAATTGAAGGAGATACGCAGTATTTT.

This clonotype occurred a few times. V gene TRBV12-5 combines with J gene TRBJ2-7; D not certain. This CDR3 is built from 13 residues. Germline lookup yields CDR1 LGHNT and CDR2 FRNRAP. Trimming stripped 1 base from V and 1 base from J, with 5 bases between. In DNA, the CDR3 is TGTGCTAGTGGTTTGGACGGTTCCTACGAGCAGTACTTC. Translated, it gives CASGLDGSYEQYF.

There are many counts of this clonotype. V is TRBV14 and J is TRBJ1-2, with 7 bases matching TRBD1. CDR3 size: 13 residues. The V segment lost 1 base and the J segment 8 bases; nucleotides outside the gene matches: 4. Germline assignment: CDR1 SGHDN and CDR2 FVKESK. The DNA of the CDR3 is TGTGCCAGCAGCCAAGCGTCAGGGGGAGGCTACACCTTC. Amino acid sequence: CASSQASGGGYTF.

This clonotype was observed a handful of times. The chain links TRBV27 to TRBJ2-7, with D tentatively TRBD1 (5 bases). The germline CDR1 and CDR2 sequences are MNHEY and SMNVEV (reference sequence). This CDR3 comprises 12 residues. V lost 5 bases, J lost 6 bases, and 11 bases lay in between. CDR3: CASSPSGAEQYF. The CDR3 nucleotides read TGTGCCAGCAGTCCGTCTGGGGCCGAGCAGTACTTC.

As for this clonotype: It may be a read error: a sequence one base away is much more abundant. The V and J genes are TRBV30 and TRBJ2-7; D is uncertain. V was pared by 1 base and J by 0 bases, with 7 bases between. Germline V gives CDR1 GTSNPN, CDR2 SVGIG (reference sequence). The CDR3 contains 13 residues. The CDR3 reads CAWSALASYEQYF. Written as DNA, the CDR3 is TGTGCCTGGAGTGCCCTGGCCTCCTACGAGCAGTACTTC.

V and J are TRBV4-1 and TRBJ1-2; no firm D call. This CDR3 spans 15 amino acids. Per the germline V gene, CDR1 is MGHRA and CDR2 is YSYEKL. Trimming pared 1 base from V and 8 bases from J, leaving 17 bases between. In DNA form, the CDR3 reads TGCGCCAGCAGCCAAGTGTCGGCCTCTAAGGAGGGCTACACCTTC. Residues: CASSQVSASKEGYTF.

This clonotype was counted a single time. The conserved phenylalanine or tryptophan normally closing the CDR3 is absent here, so this likely arose from a read error. DNA for the CDR3: TGCGCCAGCAGCTACGACAGGACAAGCTCCTGTAATTCACCCCTCCACCTT. Encoded protein: CASSYDRTSSCNSPLHL. The chain joins TRBV5-1 to TRBJ1-6; D possibly corresponds to TRBD1 (6 bases). This CDR3 has 17 residues. Germline values: CDR1 SGHRS, CDR2 YFSETQ.

Turning to this clonotype: Possible read error: a much larger clone is one base away. The rearrangement links TRBV10-3 to TRBJ1-1; D is perhaps TRBD1 (5 bases). Germline V CDR1 and CDR2: ENHRY, SYGVKD. The length of the CDR3 is 15 residues. CDR3 sequence: CAISGDRAANNEAFF. As DNA, the CDR3 is TGTGCCATCAGTGGGGACCGCGCAGCGAACAATGAAGCTTTCTTT.

A few counts support this clonotype. The chain recombines TRBV9 with TRBJ2-3, with a tentative D call TRBD2 (5 bases). The CDR3 has 16 amino acids. Trimming took off 4 bases at V and 0 bases at J, with 15 bases between the two ends. Germline V lookup: CDR1 SGDLS, CDR2 YYNGEE. This CDR3 reads CASSRGSRSSTDTQYF. Written as DNA, the CDR3 is TGTGCCAGCAGCCGAGGGTCCAGATCTAGCACAGATACGCAGTATTTT.